This TCR beta chain appears in the sequencing data of a study of shared clonotypes between healthy human individuals (dated by TCRdb to between 2020 and 2021). Broadly, across the study: The cohort comprised a couple of women and a few men aged 18 to 49 years. The study deeply sequenced blood TCR repertoires of about 5 healthy adults to estimate repertoire size and the extent of clonotype sharing between individuals. Libraries were prepared and TCR repertoires were sequenced by different laboratories using diverse techniques, in order to increase sequencing depth and limit assay-specific biases. Per donor, three plates each were used for CD4 naive and CD4 memory, two for CD8 naive, and one for CD8 memory. Leukapheresis yielded between about 0.8 and 9.5 billion PBMCs per donor. The paper's findings and limits, for the study overall: Pairwise subsampling led to the expectation that sequencing depth would affect the degree of clonotype sharing among donors. Only blood was sampled, and tissue TCR repertoires likely differ from those in blood. Compared with non-shared clonotypes, clonotypes shared by all four sorted-subset donors had higher generation probabilities. Across four donors, roughly 5.1% of naive CD4, roughly 3.5% of naive CD8, about 2% of memory CD4, and under 0.45% of memory CD8 clonotypes were shared. Naive subsets generally had larger estimated clonotype richness than memory subsets. Because the study included a small number of donors, the genetic and exposure-history diversity represented was limited. Incomplete sequencing was indicated by rarefaction of sorted-subset datasets, despite the large sequencing depth.

Using the deep immunoSEQ assay, TCR CDR3 regions were amplified from genomic DNA by multiplex PCR. Extracted genomic DNA from each cell subset was distributed evenly across all wells of several immunoSEQ 96-well plates, and each plate was treated as a replicate. Each replicate PCR for sorted subsets received around 200 ng genomic DNA, equal to tens of thousands of T cell genomes. Purified libraries were quantified with a Qubit 3.0 fluorometer, sized on a Bioanalyzer 2100, and re-quantified with the KAPA Library Quantification kit. Every immunoSEQ 96-well plate was sequenced on a separate single-read 150-cycle Illumina NextSeq 550 flow cell. In the source study's methods: The immunoSEQ output contained only junctional sequences without quality scores, so filtering could not match that applied to full-length reads. To assign V/J genes and CDR3, sequences were annotated using PyIR, a Python wrapper for IgBLAST v1.9, with IMGT germline references. Reads with weak V/J assignments (E-value above 1e-6), missing CDR3, stop codons, out-of-frame junctions, or ambiguous translated residues were removed. V3J clonotypes were defined by identical inferred V gene, J gene, and CDR3 amino acid sequence. To compute the percentage overlap between repertoires, the number of shared unique clonotypes was divided by the size of the smaller repertoire. Repertoire richness was assessed with RTK rarefaction, the Chao1 estimator, and Recon v2.1 estimates of unobserved clonotypes. OLGA was used to compute generation probabilities for all TCRbeta clonotypes that the gDNA method yielded from a handful of donors. TCRdb obtained this table from immuneACCESS and retained in-frame rearrangements with V and J assigned. These tables miss some clones; where compared with another copy, unresolved V genes account for less than half of the shortfall, and the remainder is unexplained. The V and J calls and the clone size are those of that table, but D and trimming were determined from the DNA. The sample yields about 700,000 clones; under 95% were counted once. The top ten clonotypes cover approximately 22% of the sample.

Taken from the germline V gene, the CDR1 and CDR2 loops are SQVTM and ANQGSEA. From its cysteine to its phenylalanine, the CDR3 spans 17 amino acids. Only the CDR3 DNA stays, 51 bases, in frame from base 1. For this chain, trimming is 0 bases at the V end and 4 bases at the J end, and the number of junction bases without a gene match is 13. CD8 naive samples were CD45RO-negative cells positively selected for CCR7, giving a CD45RA+CCR7+ population that excluded TemRA cells. The donors were healthy, HIV-negative adults with no recently reported acute infections or vaccinations. All donors were Caucasian adults living in Nashville, Tennessee, USA. Blood was collected by leukapheresis, and PBMCs were isolated by Ficoll-Histopaque density gradient centrifugation and then cryopreserved in liquid nitrogen vapor phase. Analytical flow cytometry was used to check the purity and quantity of each magnetically sorted T cell population. Genomic DNA was isolated from each sorted fraction and quantified by UV absorbance on a Nanodrop 2000c.

As concerns this clone: Its target antigen remains unknown. There are no base qualities to consult, and no much larger clone falls within one base.

The rearranged chain carries TRBV29-1 and TRBJ1-2; a stretch of 8 junction bases matches TRBD1. This clonotype was sampled from a man aged 25-45 years in good health. The sample comprised naive CD8+ T cells sorted from blood. The cell subset or site tag for this specimen amounts to: CD45RA+CCR7+. The bases read TGCAGCGTTGAAGACCGGACAGGGATCCCCCCGGCCTATGGCTACACCTTC. Translated, it reads CSVEDRTGIPPAYGYTF. The full variable domain, completed from the reference TRBV29-1 and TRBJ1-2 proteins outside the CDR3, reads SAVISQKPSRDICQRGTSLTIQCQVDSQVTMMFWYRQQPGQSLTLIATANQGSEATYESGFVIDKFPISRPNLTFSTLTVSNMSPEDSSIYLCSVEDRTGIPPAYGYTFGSGTRLTVV.